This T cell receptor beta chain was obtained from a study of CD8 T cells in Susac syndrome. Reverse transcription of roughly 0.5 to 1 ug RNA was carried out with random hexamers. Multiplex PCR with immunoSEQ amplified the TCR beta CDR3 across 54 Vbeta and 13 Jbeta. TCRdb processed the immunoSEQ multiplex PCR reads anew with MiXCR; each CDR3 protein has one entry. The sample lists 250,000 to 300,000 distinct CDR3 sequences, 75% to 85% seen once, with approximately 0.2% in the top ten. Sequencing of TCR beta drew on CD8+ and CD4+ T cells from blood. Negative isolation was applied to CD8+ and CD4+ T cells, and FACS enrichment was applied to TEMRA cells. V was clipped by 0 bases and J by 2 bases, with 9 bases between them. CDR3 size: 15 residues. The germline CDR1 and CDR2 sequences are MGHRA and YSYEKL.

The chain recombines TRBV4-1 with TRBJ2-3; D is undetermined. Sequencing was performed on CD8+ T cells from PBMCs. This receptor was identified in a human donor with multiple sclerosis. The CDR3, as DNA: TGCGCCAGCAGCCAAGACTCCGGTTTCACAGATACGCAGTATTTT. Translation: CASSQDSGFTDTQYF.